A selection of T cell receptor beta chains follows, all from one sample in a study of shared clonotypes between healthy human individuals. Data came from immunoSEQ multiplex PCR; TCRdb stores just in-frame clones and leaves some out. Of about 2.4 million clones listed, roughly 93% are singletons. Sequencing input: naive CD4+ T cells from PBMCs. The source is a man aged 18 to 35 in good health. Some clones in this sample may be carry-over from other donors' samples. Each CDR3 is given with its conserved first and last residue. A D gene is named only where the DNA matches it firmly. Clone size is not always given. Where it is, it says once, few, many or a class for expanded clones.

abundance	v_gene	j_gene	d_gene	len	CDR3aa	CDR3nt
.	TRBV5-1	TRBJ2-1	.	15	CASSPGVAPYNEQFF	TGCGCCAGCAGTCCCGGTGTAGCTCCCTACAATGAGCAGTTCTTC
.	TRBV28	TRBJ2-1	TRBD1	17	CASTPAPGQGSGNEQFF	TGTGCCAGCACCCCCGCCCCGGGACAGGGCTCGGGCAATGAGCAGTTCTTC
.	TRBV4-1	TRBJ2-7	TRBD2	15	CASSQGLAGGYEQYF	TGCGCCAGCAGCCAAGGGCTAGCGGGAGGCTACGAGCAGTACTTC
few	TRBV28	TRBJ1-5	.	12	CASSLSHQPQHF	TGTGCCAGCAGTTTATCCCATCAGCCCCAGCATTTT
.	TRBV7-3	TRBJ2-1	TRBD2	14	CASSLTREGNEQFF	TGTGCCAGCAGCTTAACGAGGGAGGGGAATGAGCAGTTCTTC
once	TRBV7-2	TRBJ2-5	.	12	CASRGDQETQYF	TGTGCCAGCAGAGGTGATCAAGAGACCCAGTACTTC
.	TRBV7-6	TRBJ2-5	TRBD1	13	CASSLNRGETQYF	TGTGCCAGCAGCTTAAACAGGGGGGAGACCCAGTACTTC
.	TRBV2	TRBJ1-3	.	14	CASSAGISGNTIYF	TGTGCCAGCAGTGCAGGAATCTCTGGAAACACCATATATTTT
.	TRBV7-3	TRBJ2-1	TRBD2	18	CASSLSSSGKGRGNEQFF	TGTGCCAGCAGCTTAAGCTCTAGCGGGAAGGGTCGTGGAAATGAGCAGTTCTTC
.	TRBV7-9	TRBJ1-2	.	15	CASSLVARDNSGYTF	TGTGCCAGCAGCTTAGTGGCTAGGGACAATAGCGGCTACACCTTC
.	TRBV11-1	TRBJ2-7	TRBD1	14	CASSPGTGLHEQYF	TGTGCCAGCAGCCCCGGGACAGGGCTCCACGAGCAGTACTTC
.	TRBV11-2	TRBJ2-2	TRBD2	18	CASSPIRTLAGGTGELFF	TGTGCCAGCAGCCCTATACGGACCCTAGCGGGGGGCACCGGGGAGCTGTTTTTT
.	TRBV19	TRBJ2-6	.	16	CASSIAMFQGANVLTF	TGTGCCAGTAGTATTGCGATGTTTCAGGGGGCCAACGTCCTGACTTTC
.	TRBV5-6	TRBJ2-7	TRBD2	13	CASSPGLEYEQYF	TGTGCCAGCAGCCCGGGACTAGAATACGAGCAGTACTTC
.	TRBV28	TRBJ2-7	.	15	CASSLGPGAIYEQYF	TGTGCCAGCAGTTTAGGGCCAGGGGCGATCTACGAGCAGTACTTC
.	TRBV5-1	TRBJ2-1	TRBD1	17	CASSLAVPGQGAGEQFF	TGCGCCAGCAGCTTGGCGGTACCGGGACAGGGGGCTGGTGAGCAGTTCTTC
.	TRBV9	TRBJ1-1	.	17	CASSVSSYSLLNTEAFF	TGTGCCAGCAGCGTTTCCTCTTACAGCTTGTTGAACACTGAAGCTTTCTTT
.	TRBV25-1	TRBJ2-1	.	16	CASSESRWSASNEQFF	TGTGCCAGCAGTGAATCTAGGTGGTCGGCTAGCAATGAGCAGTTCTTC
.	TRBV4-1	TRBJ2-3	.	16	CASSLSPGGLAQLQYF	TGCGCCAGCAGCCTTTCCCCCGGAGGGCTAGCCCAGTTGCAGTATTTT
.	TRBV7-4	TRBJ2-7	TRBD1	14	CASSPRDRAHEQYF	TGTGCCAGCAGCCCCCGGGACAGGGCCCACGAGCAGTACTTC
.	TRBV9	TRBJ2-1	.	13	CASSLTDEPHKFF	TGTGCCAGCAGCTTAACAGACGAGCCACACAAGTTCTTC
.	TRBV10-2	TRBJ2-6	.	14	CASSDRGGANVLTF	TGCGCCAGCAGTGACCGGGGTGGGGCCAACGTCCTGACTTTC
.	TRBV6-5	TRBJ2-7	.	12	CASRSTGNEQYF	TGTGCCAGCAGATCCACAGGGAACGAGCAGTACTTC
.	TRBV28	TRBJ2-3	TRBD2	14	CASISGIRTDTQYF	TGTGCCAGCATTAGCGGGATCCGCACAGATACGCAGTATTTT
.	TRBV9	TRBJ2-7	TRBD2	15	CASSAAGTSVYEQYF	TGTGCCAGCAGCGCGGCCGGGACTAGCGTCTACGAGCAGTACTTC
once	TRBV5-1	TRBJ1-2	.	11	CASSLEGTWTF	TGCGCCAGCAGCTTGGAGGGGACATGGACCTTC
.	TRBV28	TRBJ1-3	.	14	CASSPNSSGNTIYF	TGTGCCAGCAGTCCAAACAGCTCTGGAAACACCATATATTTT
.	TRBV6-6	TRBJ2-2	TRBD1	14	CASIGTGVTGELFF	TGTGCCAGCATCGGGACAGGGGTTACCGGGGAGCTGTTTTTT
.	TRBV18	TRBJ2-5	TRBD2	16	CASSPGKAGVVETQYF	TGTGCCAGCTCACCCGGAAAAGCGGGAGTGGTGGAGACCCAGTACTTC
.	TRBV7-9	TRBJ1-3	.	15	CASSPSGGSGNTIYF	TGTGCCAGCAGCCCCAGTGGGGGTTCTGGAAACACCATATATTTT
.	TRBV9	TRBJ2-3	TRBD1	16	CASSVSGQVITDTQYF	TGTGCCAGCAGCGTATCGGGACAGGTTATCACAGATACGCAGTATTTT
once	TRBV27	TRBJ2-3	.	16	CASSFRKGSSTDTQYF	TGTGCCAGCAGTTTTCGTAAGGGCTCTAGCACAGATACGCAGTATTTT
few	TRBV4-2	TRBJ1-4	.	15	CASSQGRMVEEKLFF	TGTGCCAGCAGCCAAGGGAGGATGGTGGAGGAAAAACTGTTTTTT
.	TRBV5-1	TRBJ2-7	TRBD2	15	CASSPGGSGNYEQYF	TGCGCCAGCAGCCCGGGGGGTAGCGGCAACTACGAGCAGTACTTC
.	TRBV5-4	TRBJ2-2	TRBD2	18	CASSLAFSGRGHTGELFF	TGTGCCAGCAGCTTGGCTTTCAGCGGGAGGGGACACACCGGGGAGCTGTTTTTT
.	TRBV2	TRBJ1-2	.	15	CASSIIRQGLEGYTF	TGTGCCAGCAGTATTATTCGTCAGGGTTTGGAGGGCTACACCTTC
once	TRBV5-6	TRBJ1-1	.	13	CASSLRGSTEAFF	TGTGCCAGCAGCTTGCGGGGGTCAACTGAAGCTTTCTTT
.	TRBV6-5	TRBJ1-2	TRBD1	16	CASSYSGQGAGYGYTF	TGTGCCAGCAGTTACTCGGGACAGGGGGCCGGCTATGGCTACACCTTC
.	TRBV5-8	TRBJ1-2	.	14	CASNSGPYYYGYTF	TGTGCCAGCAATTCGGGCCCTTACTACTATGGCTACACCTTC
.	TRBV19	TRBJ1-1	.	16	CASSIDRAPMNTEAFF	TGTGCCAGTAGTATAGATCGGGCACCGATGAACACTGAAGCTTTCTTT
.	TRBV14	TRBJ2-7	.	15	CASSQGGLGPYEQYF	TGTGCCAGCAGCCAAGGGGGACTTGGACCCTACGAGCAGTACTTC
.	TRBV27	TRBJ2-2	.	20	CASARSNRRDVFRNTGELFF	TGTGCCAGCGCCCGTTCTAATAGGCGGGACGTTTTTAGAAACACCGGGGAGCTGTTTTTT
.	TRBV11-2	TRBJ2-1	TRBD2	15	CASSLETGLAGTQFF	TGTGCCAGCAGCTTGGAAACTGGACTAGCGGGAACGCAGTTCTTC
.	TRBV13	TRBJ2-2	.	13	CASSYWSPGELFF	TGTGCCAGCAGCTACTGGAGTCCCGGGGAGCTGTTTTTT
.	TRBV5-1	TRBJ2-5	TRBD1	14	CASSSTGLGETQYF	TGCGCCAGCAGCTCGACAGGGTTGGGAGAGACCCAGTACTTC
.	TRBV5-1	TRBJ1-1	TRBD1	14	CASSWDRMNTEAFF	TGCGCCAGCAGCTGGGACAGAATGAACACTGAAGCTTTCTTT
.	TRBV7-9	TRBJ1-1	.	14	CASSLVTGVTEAFF	TGTGCCAGCAGCTTAGTAACTGGGGTCACTGAAGCTTTCTTT
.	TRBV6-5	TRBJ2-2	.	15	CASILTRGNTGELFF	TGTGCCAGCATTCTCACGAGGGGTAACACCGGGGAGCTGTTTTTT
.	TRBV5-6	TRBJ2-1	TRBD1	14	CASRDRVQYNEQFF	TGTGCCAGCAGGGACAGGGTACAGTACAATGAGCAGTTCTTC
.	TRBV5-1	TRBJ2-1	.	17	CASSFSGTVSSYNEQFF	TGCGCCAGCAGCTTTTCGGGAACAGTGAGCTCCTACAATGAGCAGTTCTTC
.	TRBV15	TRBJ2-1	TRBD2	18	CATSRDPPLAGGLNEQFF	TGTGCCACCAGCAGAGATCCCCCACTAGCGGGAGGGTTGAATGAGCAGTTCTTC
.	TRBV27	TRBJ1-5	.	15	CASSGIQGSNQPQHF	TGTGCCAGCAGTGGAATTCAGGGGAGCAATCAGCCCCAGCATTTT